This T cell receptor (beta chain) appears in the sequencing data of a study of T cell responses to AZD1222 COVID-19 vaccine. Broader study findings: Donors, mostly white British, included more females; clonal diversity was possibly underestimated.

The CDR3 runs to 16 residues. V shed 4 bases and J shed 2 bases, with 17 bases lying between them. CDR1 LNHDA and CDR2 SQIVND come from the germline V gene (reference sequence). The table came from immunoSEQ multiplex PCR; TCRdb's copy has only in-frame clones and leaves some out. The sample contains some 100,000 clones, more than 85% of which appear only once. Worth noting for this clone: Its antigen is unidentified.

The sample consisted of peripheral blood, taken 28 days after the second AZD1222 dose. V is TRBV19 and J is TRBJ1-2; D call uncertain. The receptor was isolated from an adult who received the AZD1222 COVID-19 vaccine. CDR3 amino acids: CASSTLQRTPNYGYTF. The DNA of the CDR3 is TGTGCCAGTAGTACCCTACAGCGGACCCCAAACTATGGCTACACCTTC.